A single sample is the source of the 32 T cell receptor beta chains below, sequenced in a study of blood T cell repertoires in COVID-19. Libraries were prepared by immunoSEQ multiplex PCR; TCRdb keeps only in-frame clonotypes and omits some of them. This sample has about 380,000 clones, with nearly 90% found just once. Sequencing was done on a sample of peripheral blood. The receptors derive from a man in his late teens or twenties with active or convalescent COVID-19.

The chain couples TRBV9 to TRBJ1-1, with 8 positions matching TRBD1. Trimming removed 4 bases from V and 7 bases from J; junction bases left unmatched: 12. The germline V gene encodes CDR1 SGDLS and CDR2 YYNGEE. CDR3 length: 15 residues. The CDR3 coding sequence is TGTGCCAGCAGCCCACGTATTGGACAGGGTGATGAAGCTTTCTTT. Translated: CASSPRIGQGDEAFF.

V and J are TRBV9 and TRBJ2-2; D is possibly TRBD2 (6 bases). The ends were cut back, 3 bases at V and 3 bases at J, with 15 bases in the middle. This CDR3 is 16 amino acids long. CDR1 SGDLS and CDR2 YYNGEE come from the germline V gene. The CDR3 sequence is CASSEGPGVYTGELFF. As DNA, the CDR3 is TGTGCCAGCAGCGAAGGTCCGGGGGTGTACACCGGGGAGCTGTTTTTT.

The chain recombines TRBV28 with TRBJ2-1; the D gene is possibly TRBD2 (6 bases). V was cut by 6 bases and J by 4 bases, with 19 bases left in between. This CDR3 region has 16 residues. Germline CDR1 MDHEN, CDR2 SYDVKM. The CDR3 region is CASSSGGVGGYNEQFF. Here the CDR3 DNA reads TGTGCCAGCAGCTCAGGCGGGGTGGGGGGATACAATGAGCAGTTCTTC.

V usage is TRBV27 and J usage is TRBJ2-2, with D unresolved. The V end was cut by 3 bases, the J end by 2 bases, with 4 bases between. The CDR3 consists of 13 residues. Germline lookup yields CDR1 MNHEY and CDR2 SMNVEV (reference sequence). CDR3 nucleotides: TGTGCCAGCAGTTTCCATAACACCGGGGAGCTGTTTTTT. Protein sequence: CASSFHNTGELFF.

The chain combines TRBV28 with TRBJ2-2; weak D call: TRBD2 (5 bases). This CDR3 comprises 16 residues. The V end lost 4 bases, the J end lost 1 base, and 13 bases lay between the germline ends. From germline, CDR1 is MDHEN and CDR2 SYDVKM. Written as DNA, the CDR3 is TGTGCCAGCAGTTCCCCGGGGTCCGTGAACACCGGGGAGCTGTTTTTT. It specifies CASSSPGSVNTGELFF.

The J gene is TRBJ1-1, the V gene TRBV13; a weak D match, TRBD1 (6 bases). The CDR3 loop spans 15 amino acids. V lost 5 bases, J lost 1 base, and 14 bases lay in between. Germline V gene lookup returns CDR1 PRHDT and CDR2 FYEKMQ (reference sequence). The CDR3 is CASSARPGQNTEAFF. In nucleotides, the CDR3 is TGTGCCAGCAGCGCTCGACCGGGACAGAACACTGAAGCTTTCTTT.

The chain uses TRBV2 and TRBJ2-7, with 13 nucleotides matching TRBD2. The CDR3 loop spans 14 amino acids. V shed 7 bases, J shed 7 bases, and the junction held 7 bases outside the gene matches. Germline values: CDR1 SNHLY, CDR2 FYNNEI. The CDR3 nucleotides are TGTGCCAGCATCGCGGGACTAGCGGGGCGTGAGCAGTACTTC. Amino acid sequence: CASIAGLAGREQYF. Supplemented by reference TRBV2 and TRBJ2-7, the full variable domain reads EPEVTQTPSHQVTQMGQEVILRCVPISNHLYFYWYRQILGQKVEFLVSFYNNEISEKSEIFDDQFSVERPDGSNFTLKIRSTKLEDSAMYFCASIAGLAGREQYFGPGTRLTVT.

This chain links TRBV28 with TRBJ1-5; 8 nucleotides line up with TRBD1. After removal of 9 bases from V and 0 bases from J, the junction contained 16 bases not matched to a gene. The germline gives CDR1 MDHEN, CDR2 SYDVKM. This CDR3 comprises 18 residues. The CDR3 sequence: CASRSPTGGGDSNQPQHF. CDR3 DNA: TGTGCCAGTAGAAGCCCCACAGGGGGAGGGGATAGCAATCAGCCCCAGCATTTT.

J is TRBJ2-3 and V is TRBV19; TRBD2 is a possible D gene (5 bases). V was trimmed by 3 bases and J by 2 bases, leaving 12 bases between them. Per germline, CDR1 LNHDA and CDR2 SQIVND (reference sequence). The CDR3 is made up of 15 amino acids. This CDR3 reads CASSIVAGPTDTQYF. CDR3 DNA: TGTGCCAGTAGTATTGTGGCGGGCCCCACAGATACGCAGTATTTT. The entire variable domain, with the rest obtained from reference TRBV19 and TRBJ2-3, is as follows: DGGITQSPKYLFRKEGQNVTLSCEQNLNHDAMYWYRQDPGQGLRLIYYSQIVNDFQKGDIAEGYSVSREKKESFPLTVTSAQKNPTAFYLCASSIVAGPTDTQYFGPGTRLTVL.

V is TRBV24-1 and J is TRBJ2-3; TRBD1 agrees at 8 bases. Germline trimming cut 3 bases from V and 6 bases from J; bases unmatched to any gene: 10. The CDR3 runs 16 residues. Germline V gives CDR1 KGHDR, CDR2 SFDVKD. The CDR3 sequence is CATSDGGQGLLDTQYF. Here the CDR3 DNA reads TGTGCCACCAGTGATGGCGGACAGGGCCTACTCGATACGCAGTATTTT.

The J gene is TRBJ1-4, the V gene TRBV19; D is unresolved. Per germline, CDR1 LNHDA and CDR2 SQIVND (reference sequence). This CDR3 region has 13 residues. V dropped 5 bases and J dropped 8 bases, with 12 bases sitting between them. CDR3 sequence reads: CASSAGSREKLFF. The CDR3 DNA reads TGTGCCAGTAGTGCCGGGAGTCGGGAAAAACTGTTTTTT.

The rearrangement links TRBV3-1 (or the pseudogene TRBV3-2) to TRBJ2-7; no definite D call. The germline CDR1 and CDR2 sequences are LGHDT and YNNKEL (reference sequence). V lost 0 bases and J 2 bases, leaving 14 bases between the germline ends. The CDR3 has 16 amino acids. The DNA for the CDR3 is TGTGCCAGCAGCCAAGATCTAAGCATGCGCGCCTACGAGCAGTACTTC. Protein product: CASSQDLSMRAYEQYF.

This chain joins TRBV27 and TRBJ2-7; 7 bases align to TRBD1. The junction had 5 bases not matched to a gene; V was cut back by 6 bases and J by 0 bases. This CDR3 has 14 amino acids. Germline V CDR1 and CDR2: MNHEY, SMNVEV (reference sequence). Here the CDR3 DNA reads TGTGCCAGCAGGCAAGGGGGCCTCTCCTACGAGCAGTACTTC. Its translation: CASRQGGLSYEQYF.

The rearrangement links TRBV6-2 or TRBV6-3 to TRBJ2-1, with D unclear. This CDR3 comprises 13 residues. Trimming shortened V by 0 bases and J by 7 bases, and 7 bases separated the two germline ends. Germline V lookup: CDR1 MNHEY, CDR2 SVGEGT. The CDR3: CASSYSSGNEQFF. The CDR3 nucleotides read TGTGCCAGCAGTTACTCGTCGGGTAATGAGCAGTTCTTC.

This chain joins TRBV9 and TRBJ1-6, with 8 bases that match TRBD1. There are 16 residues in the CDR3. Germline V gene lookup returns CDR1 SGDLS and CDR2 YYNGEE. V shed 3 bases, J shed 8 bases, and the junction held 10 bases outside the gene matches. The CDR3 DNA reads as TGTGCCAGCAGCGCAGGACAGGGTACATCGGATTCACCCCTCCACTTT. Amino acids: CASSAGQGTSDSPLHF. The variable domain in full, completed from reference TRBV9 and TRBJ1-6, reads DSGVTQTPKHLITATGQRVTLRCSPRSGDLSVYWYQQSLDQGLQFLIQYYNGEERAKGNILERFSAQQFPDLHSELNLSSLELGDSALYFCASSAGQGTSDSPLHFGNGTRLTVT.

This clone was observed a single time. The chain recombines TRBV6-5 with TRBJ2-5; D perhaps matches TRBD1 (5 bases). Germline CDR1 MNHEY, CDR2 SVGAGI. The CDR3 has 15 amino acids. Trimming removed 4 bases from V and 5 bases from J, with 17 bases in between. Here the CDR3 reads CASSLGQTLGETQYF. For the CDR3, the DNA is TGTGCCAGCAGTTTGGGGCAGACCCTTGGGGAGACCCAGTACTTC.

CDR3 region: CASSYSGVSTDTQYF. CDR3 DNA: TGTGCCAGCAGTTATTCGGGGGTGTCCACAGATACGCAGTATTTT. This sequence joins TRBV6-5 and TRBJ2-3, with TRBD2 as a possible D gene (6 bases). Germline-derived CDR1 and CDR2 are MNHEY and SVGAGI. This CDR3 contains 15 residues. V shed 3 bases and J shed 2 bases, with 12 bases lying between them.

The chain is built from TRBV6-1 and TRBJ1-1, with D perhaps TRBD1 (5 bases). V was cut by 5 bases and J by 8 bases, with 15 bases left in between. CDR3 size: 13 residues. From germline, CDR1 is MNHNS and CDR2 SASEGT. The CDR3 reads CASSYYRGDEAFF. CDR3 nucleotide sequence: TGTGCCAGCAGTTATTACCGGGGGGACGAAGCTTTCTTT.

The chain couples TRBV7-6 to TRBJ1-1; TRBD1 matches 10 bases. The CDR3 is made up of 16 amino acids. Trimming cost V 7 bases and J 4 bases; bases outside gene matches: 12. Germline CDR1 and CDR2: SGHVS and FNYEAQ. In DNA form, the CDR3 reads TGTGCCAGCACCAAAACGACAGGGGGCGTGGGCACTGAAGCTTTCTTT. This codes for CASTKTTGGVGTEAFF.

As DNA, the CDR3 is TGTGCCAGCTCCAACCAGGGCGGGAATGGCTACACCTTC. Its protein is CASSNQGGNGYTF. The J gene is TRBJ1-2, the V gene TRBV18; a possible D gene is TRBD1 (5 bases). CDR3 length equals 13 residues. With 6 bases removed from V and 6 bases from J, the gap between germline ends came to 14 bases. Germline V gene data show CDR1 as KGHSH and CDR2 as LQKENI.

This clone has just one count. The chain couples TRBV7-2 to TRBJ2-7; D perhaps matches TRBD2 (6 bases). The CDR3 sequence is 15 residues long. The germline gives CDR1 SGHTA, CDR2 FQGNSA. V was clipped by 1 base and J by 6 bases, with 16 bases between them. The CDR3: CASSLGTGTSGEQYF. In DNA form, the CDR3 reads TGTGCCAGCAGCTTAGGGACCGGGACTTCTGGCGAGCAGTACTTC.

The CDR3 nucleotides are TGCGCCAGCAGCTTGGGACAACACGAGCAGTACTTC. This translates into CASSLGQHEQYF. The V call is TRBV5-1, the J call TRBJ2-7; D is unclear. Germline lookup yields CDR1 SGHRS and CDR2 YFSETQ. The length of the CDR3 is 12 residues. Trimming stripped 0 bases from V and 5 bases from J, with 6 bases between.

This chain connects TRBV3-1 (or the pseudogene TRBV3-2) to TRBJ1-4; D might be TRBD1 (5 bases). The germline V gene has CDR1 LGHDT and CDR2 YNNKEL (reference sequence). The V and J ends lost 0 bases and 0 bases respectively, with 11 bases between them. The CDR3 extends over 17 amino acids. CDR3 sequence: CASSQDYTGATNEKLFF. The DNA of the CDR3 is TGTGCCAGCAGCCAAGACTATACGGGGGCAACTAATGAAAAACTGTTTTTT.

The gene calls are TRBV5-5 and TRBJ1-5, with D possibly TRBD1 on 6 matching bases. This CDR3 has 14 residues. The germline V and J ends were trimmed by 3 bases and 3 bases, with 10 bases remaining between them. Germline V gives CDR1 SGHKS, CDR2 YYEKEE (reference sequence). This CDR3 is CASSSRTDNQPQHF. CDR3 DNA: TGTGCCAGCAGCTCAAGGACAGACAATCAGCCCCAGCATTTT. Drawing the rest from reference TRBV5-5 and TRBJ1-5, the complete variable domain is DAGVTQSPTHLIKTRGQQVTLRCSPISGHKSVSWYQQVLGQGPQFIFQYYEKEERGRGNFPDRFSARQFPNYSSELNVNALLLGDSALYLCASSSRTDNQPQHFGDGTRLSIL.

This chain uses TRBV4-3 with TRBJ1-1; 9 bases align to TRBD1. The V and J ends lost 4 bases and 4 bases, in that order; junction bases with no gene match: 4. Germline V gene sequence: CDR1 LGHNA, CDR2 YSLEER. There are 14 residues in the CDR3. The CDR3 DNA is TGCGCCAGCAGCCTGGGACAGGGACTCACTGAAGCTTTCTTT. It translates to CASSLGQGLTEAFF.

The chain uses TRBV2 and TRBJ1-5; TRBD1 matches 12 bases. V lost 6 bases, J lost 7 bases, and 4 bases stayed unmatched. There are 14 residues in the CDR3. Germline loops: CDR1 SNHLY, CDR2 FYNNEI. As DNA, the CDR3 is TGTGCCAGCAGCGCCGGGACAGGGGGCCAGCCCCAGCATTTT. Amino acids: CASSAGTGGQPQHF.

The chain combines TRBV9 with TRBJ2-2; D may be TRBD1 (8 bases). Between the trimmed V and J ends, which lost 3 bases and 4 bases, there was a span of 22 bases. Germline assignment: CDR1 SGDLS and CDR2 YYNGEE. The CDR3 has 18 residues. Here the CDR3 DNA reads TGTGCCAGCAGCGAAGGGAGGGCAGGGGGCGCCATCACCGGGGAGCTGTTTTTT. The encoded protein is CASSEGRAGGAITGELFF.

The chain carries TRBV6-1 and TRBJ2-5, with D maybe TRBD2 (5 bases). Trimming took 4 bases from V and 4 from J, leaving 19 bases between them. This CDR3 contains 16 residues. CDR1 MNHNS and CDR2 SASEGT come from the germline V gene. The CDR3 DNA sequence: TGTGCCAGCAGTGGAGCCCCTCGGCGGGTAGGAGAGACCCAGTACTTC. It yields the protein CASSGAPRRVGETQYF.

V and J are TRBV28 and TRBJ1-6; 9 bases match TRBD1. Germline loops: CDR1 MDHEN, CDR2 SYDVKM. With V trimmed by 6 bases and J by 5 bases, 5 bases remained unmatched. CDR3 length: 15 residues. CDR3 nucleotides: TGTGCCAGCAGCTGGACAGGGGTTAATAATTCACCCCTCCACTTT. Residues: CASSWTGVNNSPLHF.

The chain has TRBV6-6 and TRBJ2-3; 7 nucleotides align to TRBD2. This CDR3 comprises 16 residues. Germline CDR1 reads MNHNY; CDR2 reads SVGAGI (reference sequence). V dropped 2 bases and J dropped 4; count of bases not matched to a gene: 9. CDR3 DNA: TGTGCCAGCAGTTACAACCTAGCGGTGTGGGCAGATACGCAGTATTTT. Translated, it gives CASSYNLAVWADTQYF.

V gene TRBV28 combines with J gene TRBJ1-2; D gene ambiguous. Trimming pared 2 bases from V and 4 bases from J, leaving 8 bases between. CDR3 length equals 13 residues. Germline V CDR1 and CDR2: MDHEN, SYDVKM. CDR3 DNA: TGTGCCAGCAGTTTAAAACAGCCCTATGGCTACACCTTC. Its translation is CASSLKQPYGYTF.

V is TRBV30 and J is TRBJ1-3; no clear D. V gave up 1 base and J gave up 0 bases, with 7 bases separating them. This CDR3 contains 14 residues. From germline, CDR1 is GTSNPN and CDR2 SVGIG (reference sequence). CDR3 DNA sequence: TGTGCCTGGAGTGGTGGGAGCTCTGGAAACACCATATATTTT. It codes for CAWSGGSSGNTIYF. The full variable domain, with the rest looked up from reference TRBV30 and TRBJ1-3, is SQTIHQWPATLVQPVGSPLSLECTVEGTSNPNLYWYRQAAGRGLQLLFYSVGIGQISSEVPQNLSASRPQDRQFILSSKKLLLSDSGFYLCAWSGGSSGNTIYFGEGSWLTVV.